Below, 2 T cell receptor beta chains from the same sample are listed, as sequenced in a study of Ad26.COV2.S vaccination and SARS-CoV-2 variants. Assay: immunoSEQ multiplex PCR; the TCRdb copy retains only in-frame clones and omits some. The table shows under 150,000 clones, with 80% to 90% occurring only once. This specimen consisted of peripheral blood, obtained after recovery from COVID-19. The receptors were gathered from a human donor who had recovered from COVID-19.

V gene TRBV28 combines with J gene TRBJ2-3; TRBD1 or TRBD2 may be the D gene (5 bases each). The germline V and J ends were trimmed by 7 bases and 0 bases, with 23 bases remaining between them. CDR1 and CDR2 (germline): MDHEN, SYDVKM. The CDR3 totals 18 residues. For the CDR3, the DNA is TGTGCCAGCATTGGGGGTGAGAATCTGGGGTGGAGCACAGATACGCAGTATTTT. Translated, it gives CASIGGENLGWSTDTQYF.

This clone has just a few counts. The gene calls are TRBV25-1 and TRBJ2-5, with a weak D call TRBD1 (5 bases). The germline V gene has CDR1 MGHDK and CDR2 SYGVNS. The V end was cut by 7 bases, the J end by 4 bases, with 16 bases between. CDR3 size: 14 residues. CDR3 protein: CASTDSRARETQYF. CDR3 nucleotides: TGTGCCAGCACCGACAGTAGGGCGAGAGAGACCCAGTACTTC.